Each of the 21 T cell receptor beta chains below was sequenced from the same sample in a study of OX40 agonist ivuxolimab in advanced cancers. Here immunoSEQ multiplex PCR was the method, and the copy in TCRdb shows in-frame clones only, minus some. The sample shows 60,000 or so clones, 75% to 90% of them seen only once. The sequencing used CD4+ or CD8+ T cells sorted from blood, collected in a trial of the OX40 agonist ivuxolimab. The receptors come from an adult with an advanced solid tumor such as melanoma, head and neck, liver or kidney cancer.

This chain uses TRBV6-1 with TRBJ1-5; 8 nucleotides match TRBD1. Trimming cost V 6 bases and J 2 bases; bases outside gene matches: 6. Germline lookup yields CDR1 MNHNS and CDR2 SASEGT. This CDR3 has 15 amino acids. The CDR3 here is CASSPGGTGNQPQHF. CDR3 nucleotides: TGTGCCAGCAGCCCAGGGGGCACGGGCAATCAGCCCCAGCATTTT.

V and J are TRBV28 and TRBJ1-5; the match to TRBD1 covers 7 bases. The CDR3 length is 17 residues. CDR1 is MDHEN and CDR2 is SYDVKM in the germline V gene. Trimming removed 3 bases from V and 2 bases from J; junction bases left unmatched: 10. CDR3 sequence reads: CASSFRQGGIGNQPQHF. The CDR3 DNA reads TGTGCCAGCAGTTTTCGGCAGGGGGGGATTGGCAATCAGCCCCAGCATTTT.

CDR3 protein: CASSPGVGGELFF. In DNA, the CDR3 is TGCGCCAGCAGCCCGGGAGTGGGCGGGGAGCTGTTTTTT. The chain recombines TRBV10-1 with TRBJ2-2, with a tentative D call TRBD2 (6 bases). The CDR3 runs to 13 residues. Looked up from germline, CDR1 is WNHNN and CDR2 is SYGVQD (reference sequence). V shed 6 bases and J shed 7 bases, with 12 bases lying between them.

The CDR3 region is CASSGSMDTQYF. The CDR3 bases are TGTGCCAGCTCGGGATCAATGGATACGCAGTATTTT. The chain recombines TRBV11-2 with TRBJ2-3; D might be TRBD2 (5 bases). The V gene lost 8 bases and the J gene lost 6 bases, with 12 bases spanning the gap. This CDR3 is built from 12 residues. Germline V gives CDR1 SGHAT, CDR2 FQNNGV. Full variable domain (missing parts from reference TRBV11-2 and TRBJ2-3): EAGVAQSPRYKIIEKRQSVAFWCNPISGHATLYWYQQILGQGPKLLIQFQNNGVVDDSQLPKDRFSAERLKGVDSTLKIQPAKLEDSAVYLCASSGSMDTQYFGPGTRLTVL.

The chain has TRBV29-1 and TRBJ2-7; 8 positions match TRBD1. CDR3 length: 13 amino acids. The V and J ends lost 5 bases and 3 bases, in that order; junction bases with no gene match: 6. Germline values: CDR1 SQVTM, CDR2 ANQGSEA. Here the CDR3 reads CSVRQGLVYEQYF. CDR3 in DNA: TGCAGCGTTCGACAGGGGCTGGTCTACGAGCAGTACTTC.

This clone has just one count. The V call is TRBV11-2, the J call TRBJ1-1, with 7 bases lining up with TRBD1. Germline CDR1 SGHAT, CDR2 FQNNGV. J lost 4 bases, V lost 2 bases, and 4 bases had no gene match. The CDR3 spans 14 residues. For the CDR3, the DNA is TGTGCCAGCAGCTTATCCAGGGGGACCACTGAAGCTTTCTTT. Its translation: CASSLSRGTTEAFF.

The V call is TRBV5-1, the J call TRBJ2-7, with D maybe TRBD2 (5 bases). In germline, CDR1 is SGHRS, CDR2 YFSETQ. V dropped 4 bases and J dropped 3 bases, with 11 bases sitting between them. The CDR3 sequence is 13 residues long. The CDR3 here is CASSPEAIYEQYF. The CDR3 DNA reads TGCGCCAGCAGCCCGGAGGCTATCTACGAGCAGTACTTC.

The J gene is TRBJ2-3, the V gene TRBV28; 8 bases map to TRBD1. The CDR3 consists of 13 residues. CDR1 is MDHEN, CDR2 SYDVKM, per germline. The junction had 6 bases not matched to a gene; V was cut back by 6 bases and J by 7 bases. The CDR3 sequence: CASSPGQANTQYF. The CDR3 nucleotides are TGTGCCAGCAGCCCGGGACAGGCTAATACGCAGTATTTT. Variable domain in full (rest from reference TRBV28 and TRBJ2-3): DVKVTQSSRYLVKRTGEKVFLECVQDMDHENMFWYRQDPGLGLRLIYFSYDVKMKEKGDIPEGYSVSREKKERFSLILESASTNQTSMYLCASSPGQANTQYFGPGTRLTVL.

V gene TRBV28 combines with J gene TRBJ1-5; D unclear. V was clipped by 3 bases and J by 3 bases, with 9 bases between them. Germline V gene sequence: CDR1 MDHEN, CDR2 SYDVKM. There are 14 residues in the CDR3. The CDR3 here is CASSFNPYNQPQHF. The CDR3, as DNA: TGTGCCAGCAGTTTCAACCCCTACAATCAGCCCCAGCATTTT.

This sequence joins TRBV7-7 and TRBJ2-2; 9 bases are a match to TRBD2. Germline CDR1 reads SSHAT; CDR2 reads FNYEAQ (reference sequence). The CDR3 totals 14 residues. The DNA of the CDR3 is TGTGCTAGTAGCGGGGGAGGGCCGCCCGGGGAGCTGTTTTTT. Translated, it gives CASSGGGPPGELFF.

The DNA of the CDR3 is TGTGCCAGCAGTGAATCAGGGGAGGATGGCTACACCTTC. Protein sequence: CASSESGEDGYTF. The rearrangement links TRBV2 to TRBJ1-2, with D possibly being TRBD1 (6 bases). The CDR3 contains 13 residues. Trimming pared 2 bases from V and 6 bases from J, leaving 10 bases between. The germline gives CDR1 SNHLY, CDR2 FYNNEI.

The gene calls are TRBV15 and TRBJ2-1, with TRBD2 matching 8 bases. The V and J ends lost 8 bases and 0 bases, in that order; junction bases with no gene match: 0. The CDR3 runs 13 residues. Germline lookup yields CDR1 LNHNV and CDR2 YYDKDF (reference sequence). This CDR3 is CATGTSSYNEQFF. The CDR3 DNA follows: TGTGCCACCGGGACTAGCTCCTACAATGAGCAGTTCTTC.

The chain recombines TRBV6-4 with TRBJ2-3; 7 bases match TRBD1. This CDR3 has 16 residues. V gave up 1 base and J gave up 3 bases; unmatched junction bases: 7. CDR1 MRHNA and CDR2 SNTAGT come from the germline V gene. The CDR3 DNA sequence: TGTGCCAGCAGTGACTTCCAGGGGGTCGGGACAGATACGCAGTATTTT. It specifies CASSDFQGVGTDTQYF.

The rearrangement joins TRBV27 to TRBJ2-3, with a possible D match to TRBD1 (5 bases). This CDR3 is 15 amino acids long. Germline CDR1 reads MNHEY; CDR2 reads SMNVEV (reference sequence). Between the trimmed V and J ends, which lost 6 bases and 0 bases, there was a span of 13 bases. The CDR3 bases are TGTGCCAGCAGCTATGAAGGGGCAAGCACAGATACGCAGTATTTT. This sequence encodes CASSYEGASTDTQYF.

This rearrangement joins TRBV7-8 to TRBJ2-3; D unclear. The germline V gene encodes CDR1 SGHVS and CDR2 FQNEAQ. This CDR3 has 14 residues. V gave up 2 bases and J gave up 2 bases, with 8 bases separating them. The chain's CDR3 is CASSLTKDTDTQYF. The CDR3 DNA reads TGTGCCAGCAGCTTAACTAAAGACACAGATACGCAGTATTTT.

This chain joins TRBV6-1 and TRBJ1-1; the match to TRBD1 covers 7 bases. Germline trimming cut 4 bases from V and 7 bases from J; bases unmatched to any gene: 12. The CDR3 has 15 residues. Per germline, CDR1 MNHNS and CDR2 SASEGT. The DNA of the CDR3 is TGTGCCAGCAGTGTAGAAACAGGGGCTCTCGGTGAAGCTTTCTTT. Encoded protein: CASSVETGALGEAFF.

In this sample, this clone turned up once. This chain links TRBV6-5 with TRBJ1-2; TRBD1 matches at 8 bases. The ends lost 7 bases at V and 8 bases at J; junction bases unmatched: 3. Germline CDR1 is MNHEY and CDR2 is SVGAGI. This CDR3 has 11 amino acids. The CDR3 region has the DNA TGTGCCAGCACCGACAGGGGCGGCTACACCTTC. It encodes CASTDRGGYTF.

This clone was counted once. This sequence joins TRBV7-2 and TRBJ2-3; possibly TRBD2 for D (7 bases). V shed 5 bases and J shed 1 base, with 13 bases lying between them. Germline V gene sequence: CDR1 SGHTA, CDR2 FQGNSA. There are 15 residues in the CDR3. CDR3 DNA: TGTGCCAGCAGCCCTAGAGGGGGGGGCACAGATACGCAGTATTTT. It translates to CASSPRGGGTDTQYF.

This chain links TRBV10-3 with TRBJ2-1; 8 bases agree with TRBD2. The CDR3 has 16 amino acids. Trimming cost V 1 base and J 6 bases; bases outside gene matches: 8. Looked up from germline, CDR1 is ENHRY and CDR2 is SYGVKD. In DNA, the CDR3 is TGTGCCATCAGTGAGTTTACCGGGACTAGAGGCAATGAGCAGTTCTTC. It yields the protein CAISEFTGTRGNEQFF.

The V call is TRBV19, the J call TRBJ2-1; D not resolved. The V end lost 2 bases, the J end lost 4 bases, and 6 bases lay between the germline ends. In germline, CDR1 is LNHDA, CDR2 SQIVND (reference sequence). The CDR3 covers 13 residues. CDR3 DNA sequence: TGTGCCAGTAGTATAACCGGGTACAATGAGCAGTTCTTC. It specifies CASSITGYNEQFF.

The V call is TRBV28, the J call TRBJ2-7; D ambiguous. V dropped 5 bases and J dropped 5 bases, with 7 bases sitting between them. CDR1 MDHEN and CDR2 SYDVKM come from the germline V gene. The CDR3 runs 11 residues. The CDR3 region is CASSGTDEQYF. CDR3 nucleotides: TGTGCCAGCAGTGGAACAGACGAGCAGTACTTC.